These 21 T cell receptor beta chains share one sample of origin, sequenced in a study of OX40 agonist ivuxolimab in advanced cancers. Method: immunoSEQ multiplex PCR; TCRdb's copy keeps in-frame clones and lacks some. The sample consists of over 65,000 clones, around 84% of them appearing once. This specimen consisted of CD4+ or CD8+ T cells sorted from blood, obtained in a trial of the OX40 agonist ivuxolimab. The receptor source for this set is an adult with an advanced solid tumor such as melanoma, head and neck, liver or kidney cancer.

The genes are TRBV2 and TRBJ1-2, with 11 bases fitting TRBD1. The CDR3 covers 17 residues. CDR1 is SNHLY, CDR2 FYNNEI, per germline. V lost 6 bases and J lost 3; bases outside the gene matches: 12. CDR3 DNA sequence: TGTGCCAGCAGCGACGATATCTGGACAGGGGGCCACTATGGCTACACCTTC. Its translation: CASSDDIWTGGHYGYTF.

The CDR3 protein is CASSQVGLAGGQGRETQYF. The CDR3 DNA reads TGTGCCAGCAGCCAGGTCGGACTAGCGGGAGGCCAAGGTAGAGAGACCCAGTACTTC. The rearrangement joins TRBV11-2 to TRBJ2-5, with 14 positions matching TRBD2. The CDR3 covers 19 residues. The J segment lost 4 bases and the V segment lost 5 bases, leaving 15 bases of the junction unmatched. The germline gives CDR1 SGHAT, CDR2 FQNNGV.

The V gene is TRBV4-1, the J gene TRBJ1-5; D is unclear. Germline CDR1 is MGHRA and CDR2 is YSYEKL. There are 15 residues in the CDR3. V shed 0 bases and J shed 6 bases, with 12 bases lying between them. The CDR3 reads CASSQDYPAPQPQHF. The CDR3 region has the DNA TGCGCCAGCAGCCAAGATTATCCGGCCCCTCAGCCCCAGCATTTT.

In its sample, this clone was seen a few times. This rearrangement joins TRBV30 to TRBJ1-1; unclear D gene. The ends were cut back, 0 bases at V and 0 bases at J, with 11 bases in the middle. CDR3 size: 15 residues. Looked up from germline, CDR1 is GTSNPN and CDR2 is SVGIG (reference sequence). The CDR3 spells CAWSVYSGMNTEAFF. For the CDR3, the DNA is TGTGCCTGGAGTGTTTATTCGGGGATGAACACTGAAGCTTTCTTT.

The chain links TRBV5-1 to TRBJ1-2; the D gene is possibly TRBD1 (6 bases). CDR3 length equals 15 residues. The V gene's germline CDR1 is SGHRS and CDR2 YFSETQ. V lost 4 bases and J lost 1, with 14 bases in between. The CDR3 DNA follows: TGCGCCAGCAGCCCGGGTAGGGGGAATAACTATGGCTACACCTTC. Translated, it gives CASSPGRGNNYGYTF. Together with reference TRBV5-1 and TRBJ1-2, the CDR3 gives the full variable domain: KAGVTQTPRYLIKTRGQQVTLSCSPISGHRSVSWYQQTPGQGLQFLFEYFSETQRNKGNFPGRFSGRQFSNSRSEMNVSTLELGDSALYLCASSPGRGNNYGYTFGSGTRLTVV.

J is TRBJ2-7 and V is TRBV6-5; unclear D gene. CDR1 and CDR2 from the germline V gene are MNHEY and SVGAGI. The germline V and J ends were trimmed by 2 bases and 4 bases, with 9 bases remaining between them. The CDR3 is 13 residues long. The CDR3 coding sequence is TGTGCCAGCAGTTACGGGCCCTTGTACGAGCAGTACTTC. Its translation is CASSYGPLYEQYF.

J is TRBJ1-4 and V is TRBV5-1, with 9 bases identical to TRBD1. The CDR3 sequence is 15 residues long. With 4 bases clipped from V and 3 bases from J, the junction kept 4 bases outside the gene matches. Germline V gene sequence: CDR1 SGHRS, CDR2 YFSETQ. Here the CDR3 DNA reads TGCGCCAGCAGCGGACAGGGGTTTGCTAATGAAAAACTGTTTTTT. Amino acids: CASSGQGFANEKLFF.

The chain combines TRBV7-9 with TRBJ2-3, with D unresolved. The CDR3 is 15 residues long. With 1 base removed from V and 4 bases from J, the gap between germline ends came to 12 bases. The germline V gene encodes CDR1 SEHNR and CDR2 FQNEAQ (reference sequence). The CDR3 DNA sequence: TGTGCCAGCAGCTTAGAATACGGGCCTTCAGATACGCAGTATTTT. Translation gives CASSLEYGPSDTQYF.

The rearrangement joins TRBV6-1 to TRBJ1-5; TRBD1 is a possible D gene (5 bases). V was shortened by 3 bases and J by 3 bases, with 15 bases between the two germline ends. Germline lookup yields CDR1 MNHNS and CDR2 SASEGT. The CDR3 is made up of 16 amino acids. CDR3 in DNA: TGTGCCAGCAGTGATTCAGCGGGACGGTTCAATCAGCCCCAGCATTTT. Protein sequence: CASSDSAGRFNQPQHF.

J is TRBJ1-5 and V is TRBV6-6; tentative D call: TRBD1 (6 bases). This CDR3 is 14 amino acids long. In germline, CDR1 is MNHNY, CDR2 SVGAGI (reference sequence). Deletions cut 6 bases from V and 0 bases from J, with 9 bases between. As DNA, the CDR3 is TGTGCCAGCAGGCCGACAGGTAGCAATCAGCCCCAGCATTTT. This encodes CASRPTGSNQPQHF.

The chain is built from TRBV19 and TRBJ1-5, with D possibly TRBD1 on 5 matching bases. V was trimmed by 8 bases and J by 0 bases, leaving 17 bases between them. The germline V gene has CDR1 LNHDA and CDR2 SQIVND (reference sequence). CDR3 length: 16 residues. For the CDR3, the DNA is TGTGCCAGTCGGATGGTGGGGACCTCTAGCAATCAGCCCCAGCATTTT. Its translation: CASRMVGTSSNQPQHF.

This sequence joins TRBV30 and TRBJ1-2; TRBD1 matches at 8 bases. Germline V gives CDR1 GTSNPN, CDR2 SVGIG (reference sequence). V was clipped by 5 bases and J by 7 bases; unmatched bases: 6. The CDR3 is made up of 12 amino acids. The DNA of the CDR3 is TGTGCCTGGCCCAGGGGGCATGGTGGCTACACCTTC. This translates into CAWPRGHGGYTF.

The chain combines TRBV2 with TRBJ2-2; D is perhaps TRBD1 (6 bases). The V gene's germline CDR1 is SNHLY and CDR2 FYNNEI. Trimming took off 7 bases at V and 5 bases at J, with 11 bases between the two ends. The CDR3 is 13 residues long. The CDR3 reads CASTGQGTGELFF. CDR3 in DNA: TGTGCCAGCACGGGGCAGGGGACCGGGGAGCTGTTTTTT.

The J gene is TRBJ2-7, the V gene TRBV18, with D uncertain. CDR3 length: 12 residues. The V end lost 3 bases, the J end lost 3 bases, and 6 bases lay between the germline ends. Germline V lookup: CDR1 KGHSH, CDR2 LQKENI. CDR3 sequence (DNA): TGTGCCAGCTCACCTTCAGACTACGAGCAGTACTTC. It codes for CASSPSDYEQYF.

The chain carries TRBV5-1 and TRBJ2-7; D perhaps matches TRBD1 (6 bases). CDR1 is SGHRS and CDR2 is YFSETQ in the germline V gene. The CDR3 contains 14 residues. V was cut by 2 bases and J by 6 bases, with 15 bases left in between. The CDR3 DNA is TGCGCCAGCAGCTTACCGACAGGTGGGGGCGAGCAGTACTTC. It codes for CASSLPTGGGEQYF.

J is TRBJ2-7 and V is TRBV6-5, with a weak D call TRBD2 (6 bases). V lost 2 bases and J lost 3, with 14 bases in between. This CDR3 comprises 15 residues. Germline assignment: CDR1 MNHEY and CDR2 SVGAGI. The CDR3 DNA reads TGTGCCAGCAGTTACGGAGGGGTAGTAGGCTACGAGCAGTACTTC. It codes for CASSYGGVVGYEQYF.

CDR3 bases: TGTGCCAGCAGCTTAGGAGAGTATTACACCTTC. Protein product: CASSLGEYYTF. The gene calls are TRBV11-2 and TRBJ1-2; D gene ambiguous. This CDR3 comprises 11 residues. CDR1 is SGHAT and CDR2 is FQNNGV in the germline V gene. V was trimmed by 1 base and J by 11 bases, leaving 8 bases between them.

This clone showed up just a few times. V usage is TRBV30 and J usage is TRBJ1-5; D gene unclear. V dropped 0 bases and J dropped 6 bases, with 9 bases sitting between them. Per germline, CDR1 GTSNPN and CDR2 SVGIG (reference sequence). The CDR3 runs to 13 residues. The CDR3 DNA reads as TGTGCCTGGAGTGTAAGTCTAGGTCAGCCCCAGCATTTT. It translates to CAWSVSLGQPQHF.

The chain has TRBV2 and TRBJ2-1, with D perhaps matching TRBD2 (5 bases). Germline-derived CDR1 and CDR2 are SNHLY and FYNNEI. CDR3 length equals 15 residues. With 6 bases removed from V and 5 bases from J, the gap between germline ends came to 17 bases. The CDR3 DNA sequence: TGTGCCAGCAGACCCTTAGGAACTAGGAACAATGAGCAGTTCTTC. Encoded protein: CASRPLGTRNNEQFF.

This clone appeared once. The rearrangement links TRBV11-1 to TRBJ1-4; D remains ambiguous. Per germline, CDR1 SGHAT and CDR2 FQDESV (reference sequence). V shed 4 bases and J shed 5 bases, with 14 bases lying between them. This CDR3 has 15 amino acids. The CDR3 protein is CASSSTTGSNEKLFF. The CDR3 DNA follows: TGTGCCAGCAGCTCGACGACGGGATCGAATGAAAAACTGTTTTTT.

The CDR3 DNA follows: TGTGCCAGCAGCCAAGCATATGGACAGGGAAACTACGAGCAGTACTTC. The encoded protein is CASSQAYGQGNYEQYF. V gene TRBV14 combines with J gene TRBJ2-7, with TRBD1 identical over 8 bases. The trim removed 1 base at V and 3 bases at J, leaving 8 bases unmatched. This CDR3 is built from 16 residues. The germline V gene encodes CDR1 SGHDN and CDR2 FVKESK.